Reported below is one TCR beta chain. The sample belongs to a study of shared clonotypes between healthy human individuals. As for the study in general: Participating donors consisted of two women and a few men aged 18 to 49.

CD8 cells regarded as naive lacked CD45RO, were positively chosen for CCR7, and omitted terminally differentiated effector memory CD45RA+ cells. The CDR3 sequence is 15 residues long. V shed 4 bases, J shed 4 bases, and the junction held 9 bases outside the gene matches. Germline CDR1 and CDR2: SGHVS and FQNEAQ. Clones were read by immunoSEQ multiplex PCR, and TCRdb kept only the in-frame ones, dropping some. The table lists over 2,000,000 clones, over 85% of them singletons. Sequenced material: naive CD8+ T cells from PBMCs. The clonotype was recovered from a man aged 18 to 30 in good health. Some clones in this sample may be carry-over from other donors' samples. The chain joins TRBV7-8 to TRBJ1-2; 7 bases line up with TRBD1. The CDR3 sequence: CASSSGGTVGYGYTF. The CDR3 DNA follows: TGTGCCAGCAGCTCCGGGGGGACAGTTGGCTATGGCTACACCTTC.